This TCR beta chain appears in the sequencing data of a study of Graves' ophthalmopathy and Graves' hyperthyroidism. Study information: The authors collected peripheral blood at initial diagnosis, before any treatment. Study-wide results and caveats: Blood shared most expanded thyroid clonotypes above 0.001 frequency.

A volume of 9.5 to 10 ml of fresh peripheral blood supplied the PBMCs. The CDR3 is made up of 13 amino acids. V was pared by 6 bases and J by 2 bases, with 10 bases between. Germline V gene data show CDR1 as MDHEN and CDR2 as SYDVKM. Of note for this clonotype: Its antigen is not identified.

RNA transcripts were the template, and TCR beta CDR3 regions were amplified from them. In the first round, RT-PCR was carried out with HTBI primers, and a multiplex PCR formed the second round. TCRdb fed the multiplex PCR reads into MiXCR, producing one record per CDR3 protein. The data hold about 370,000 distinct CDR3 sequences, with about a sixth observed a single time. Sequencing input: peripheral blood. This chain joins TRBV28 and TRBJ1-1; no reliable D call. The receptor was isolated from an adult woman with stable Graves' hyperthyroidism. DNA for the CDR3: TGTGCCAGCAGCCTCCATCTTAACACTGAAGCTTTCTTT. This codes for CASSLHLNTEAFF.